This T cell receptor beta chain is drawn from a study of blood T cell repertoires in COVID-19. Overall study context: The United States, Italy and Spain provided the acute and convalescent COVID-19 samples.

Assay: immunoSEQ multiplex PCR; the TCRdb copy retains only in-frame clones and omits some. Among fewer than 150,000 clones listed, 80% to 90% were seen once. The V segment lost 0 bases and the J segment 5 bases; nucleotides outside the gene matches: 6. The germline CDR1 and CDR2 sequences are SGHTA and FQGTGA. The CDR3 contains 16 residues. The sequence derives from a man in his 70s who had recovered from COVID-19. The specimen was peripheral blood. The rearrangement joins TRBV7-3 to TRBJ2-1, with 8 bases aligning to TRBD2. The CDR3 region has the DNA TGTGCCAGCAGCTTAACTAGAACTAGCGGAAACAATGAGCAGTTCTTC. This encodes CASSLTRTSGNNEQFF.